What follows are 22 T cell receptor beta chains derived from one specimen sequenced in a study of early stage breast cancer tumors. Clones were read by immunoSEQ multiplex PCR, and TCRdb kept only the in-frame ones, dropping some. Among some 21,000 clones listed, about 76% were seen once. The sequenced sample was blood. The source is a person aged 60 to 70 with breast cancer.

This chain connects TRBV5-4 to TRBJ2-5, with TRBD2 as a possible D gene (6 bases). CDR1 SGHNT and CDR2 YYREEE come from the germline V gene (reference sequence). The V gene lost 6 bases and the J gene lost 5 bases, with 11 bases spanning the gap. The CDR3 totals 12 residues. CDR3 residues: CASTIRGETQYF. CDR3 nucleotides: TGTGCCAGCACGATTCGGGGGGAGACCCAGTACTTC.

The chain combines TRBV11-1 with TRBJ2-5; weak D call: TRBD1 (5 bases). The V end lost 1 base, the J end lost 7 bases, and 10 bases lay between the germline ends. The germline gives CDR1 SGHAT, CDR2 FQDESV (reference sequence). CDR3 length: 13 amino acids. CDR3 DNA sequence: TGTGCCAGCAGCTTAGATCTGCAGGGGACCCAGTACTTC. Residues: CASSLDLQGTQYF.

This clone was picked up one time. The rearrangement joins TRBV7-2 to TRBJ1-5; 8 bases line up with TRBD1. The CDR3 covers 15 residues. Germline CDR1 is SGHTA and CDR2 is FQGNSA. The V gene end was trimmed by 5 bases and the J gene end by 3 bases; junction bases not matched to a gene: 6. The chain's CDR3 is CASSPQGAINQPQHF. The CDR3 DNA reads as TGTGCCAGCAGCCCGCAGGGGGCGATCAATCAGCCCCAGCATTTT. Supplemented by reference TRBV7-2 and TRBJ1-5, the full variable domain reads GAGVSQSPSNKVTEKGKDVELRCDPISGHTALYWYRQSLGQGLEFLIYFQGNSAPDKSGLPSDRFSAERTGGSVSTLTIQRTQQEDSAVYLCASSPQGAINQPQHFGDGTRLSIL.

This chain uses TRBV10-3 with TRBJ1-1; 9 bases are a match to TRBD1. This CDR3 spans 15 amino acids. Trimming took 5 bases from V and 3 from J; bases not matched to a gene: 7. Germline CDR1 reads ENHRY; CDR2 reads SYGVKD. In nucleotides, the CDR3 is TGTGCCATCAGTTCTCTACAGGGGGCAGACACTGAAGCTTTCTTT. This gives the protein CAISSLQGADTEAFF.

The chain couples TRBV30 to TRBJ2-2, with unresolved D. The CDR3 runs 12 residues. CDR1 is GTSNPN, CDR2 SVGIG, per germline (reference sequence). V was cut by 4 bases and J by 6 bases, with 9 bases left in between. The CDR3: CAWKFGSGELFF. The CDR3 DNA sequence: TGTGCCTGGAAATTTGGATCCGGGGAGCTGTTTTTT.

This chain links TRBV18 with TRBJ2-2; weak D call: TRBD1 (5 bases). The CDR3 runs 13 residues. Germline CDR1 KGHSH, CDR2 LQKENI. The germline V and J ends were trimmed by 3 bases and 6 bases, with 8 bases remaining between them. The CDR3 is CASSPIRAGELFF. The CDR3, as DNA: TGTGCCAGCTCACCCATCAGGGCCGGGGAGCTGTTTTTT.

The chain carries TRBV11-2 and TRBJ1-2; D might be TRBD1 (5 bases). The V end was cut by 5 bases, the J end by 5 bases, with 18 bases between. The CDR3 covers 15 residues. Germline assignment: CDR1 SGHAT and CDR2 FQNNGV. This CDR3 is CASSLGGYGSYGYTF. DNA for the CDR3: TGTGCCAGCAGCCTGGGGGGTTACGGATCATATGGCTACACCTTC.

The rearrangement joins TRBV11-3 to TRBJ2-1; 9 bases fit TRBD1. CDR3 length: 16 residues. J was trimmed by 2 bases and V by 5 bases; bases with no gene match: 7. Germline CDR1 and CDR2: SGHNT and YENEEA. CDR3: CASSQDGTGTYNEQFF. CDR3 nucleotide sequence: TGTGCCAGCAGCCAAGACGGGACAGGGACCTACAATGAGCAGTTCTTC.

The rearrangement uses TRBV5-4 and TRBJ2-1; 7 bases are shared with TRBD1. The germline gives CDR1 SGHNT, CDR2 YYREEE (reference sequence). Unmatched junction bases numbered 2, after V lost 2 bases and J lost 6 bases. The CDR3 extends over 13 amino acids. The CDR3 loop is CASSLSGGNEQFF. For the CDR3, the DNA is TGTGCCAGCAGCTTATCAGGGGGCAATGAGCAGTTCTTC.

The chain combines TRBV27 with TRBJ1-5; no definite D call. The CDR3 length is 15 residues. CDR1 and CDR2 (germline): MNHEY, SMNVEV (reference sequence). Trimming shortened V by 2 bases and J by 0 bases, and 8 bases separated the two germline ends. CDR3 sequence: CASSLHGDSNQPQHF. The CDR3 DNA sequence: TGTGCCAGCAGTTTACACGGGGATAGCAATCAGCCCCAGCATTTT.

This clone showed up just a few times. The chain uses TRBV19 and TRBJ1-1, with 9 bases fitting TRBD1. This CDR3 comprises 17 residues. Germline-derived CDR1 and CDR2 are LNHDA and SQIVND (reference sequence). Trimming removed 7 bases from V and 10 bases from J; junction bases left unmatched: 22. CDR3 DNA: TGTGCCAGTACTCAGACAGGGGGTGTAGTGTTCCCGGGTATAGCTTTCTTT. Translating gives CASTQTGGVVFPGIAFF.

The chain recombines TRBV5-6 with TRBJ2-5; no clear D gene. Germline CDR1 is SGHDT and CDR2 is YYEEEE. The CDR3 covers 14 residues. V was clipped by 0 bases and J by 3 bases, with 9 bases between them. CDR3: CASSLAGVEETQYF. The CDR3 DNA reads TGTGCCAGCAGCTTGGCCGGCGTTGAAGAGACCCAGTACTTC.

The chain recombines TRBV5-4 with TRBJ1-1; no clear D. The germline CDR1 and CDR2 sequences are SGHNT and YYREEE (reference sequence). The germline V and J ends were trimmed by 0 bases and 13 bases, with 25 bases remaining between them. The CDR3 has 16 residues. The CDR3, as DNA: TGTGCCAGCAGCTTGGCTGTAGGCGGGCACTCCCAAGTCGGTTTCTTT. As protein: CASSLAVGGHSQVGFF.

The chain carries TRBV4-1 and TRBJ2-3; D not resolved. Germline CDR1 and CDR2: MGHRA and YSYEKL. The CDR3 runs 13 residues. Trimming shortened V by 1 base and J by 2 bases, and 4 bases separated the two germline ends. The CDR3, as DNA: TGCGCCAGCAGCCAAGGGGACACAGATACGCAGTATTTT. This sequence encodes CASSQGDTDTQYF.

This clone has only one observation. The chain is built from TRBV5-5 and TRBJ1-1, with TRBD1 as a possible D gene (5 bases). Germline CDR1 and CDR2: SGHKS and YYEKEE (reference sequence). The CDR3 runs to 14 residues. Between the trimmed V and J ends, which lost 4 bases and 0 bases, there was a span of 10 bases. In DNA, the CDR3 is TGTGCCAGCAGCGTGGCAGGGTTGAACACTGAAGCTTTCTTT. Translated: CASSVAGLNTEAFF.

CDR3 in DNA: TGTGCCAGCAGTTGGACGTATTCCTACGAGCAGTACTTC. Amino acids: CASSWTYSYEQYF. The chain carries TRBV27 and TRBJ2-7; D is undetermined. Looked up from germline, CDR1 is MNHEY and CDR2 is SMNVEV (reference sequence). V lost 4 bases and J lost 1, with 8 bases in between. This CDR3 is built from 13 residues.

The rearrangement uses TRBV28 and TRBJ2-3; D gene uncertain. The germline V gene encodes CDR1 MDHEN and CDR2 SYDVKM. This CDR3 has 13 amino acids. The V end lost 7 bases, the J end lost 3 bases, and 11 bases lay between the germline ends. This CDR3 is CASIPWATDTQYF. CDR3 sequence (DNA): TGTGCCAGCATTCCCTGGGCGACAGATACGCAGTATTTT.

The chain uses TRBV10-3 and TRBJ2-7; 13 bases agree with TRBD2. Germline V gene sequence: CDR1 ENHRY, CDR2 SYGVKD. The CDR3 loop spans 18 amino acids. V was pared by 0 bases and J by 3 bases, with 8 bases of the junction left unmatched. The CDR3 loop reads CAISESTGTSGIIYEQYF. CDR3 DNA: TGTGCCATCAGTGAGTCGACGGGGACTAGCGGGATTATCTACGAGCAGTACTTC.

The rearrangement links TRBV2 to TRBJ1-5, with 11 bases aligning to TRBD1. The V and J ends lost 6 bases and 7 bases, in that order; junction bases with no gene match: 2. Germline-derived CDR1 and CDR2 are SNHLY and FYNNEI. This CDR3 spans 13 amino acids. This chain's CDR3 is CASSGTGGQPQHF. The DNA for the CDR3 is TGTGCCAGCAGCGGGACAGGGGGACAGCCCCAGCATTTT.

The genes are TRBV25-1 and TRBJ1-2, with D perhaps TRBD1 (5 bases). Looked up from germline, CDR1 is MGHDK and CDR2 is SYGVNS. V was trimmed by 3 bases and J by 7 bases, leaving 21 bases between them. The length of the CDR3 is 16 residues. The CDR3 coding sequence is TGTGCCAGCAGTGACTTTCGGACACTGATTTGGAGTGGCTACACCTTC. This translates into CASSDFRTLIWSGYTF.

V usage is TRBV5-1 and J usage is TRBJ2-7, with TRBD2 matching 11 bases. The germline gives CDR1 SGHRS, CDR2 YFSETQ. Trimming removed 1 base from V and 1 base from J; junction bases left unmatched: 10. The CDR3 has 18 amino acids. The CDR3 is CASSLTSGSGFGSYEQYF. The CDR3 nucleotides read TGCGCCAGCAGCTTGACTAGCGGGAGTGGCTTTGGGTCCTACGAGCAGTACTTC.

The chain uses TRBV9 and TRBJ2-1; TRBD2 might be the D (6 bases). The CDR3 runs to 14 residues. Trimming left V 4 bases short and J 5 bases short, with 13 bases between. Germline V gene data show CDR1 as SGDLS and CDR2 as YYNGEE. The CDR3 spells CASSRRGSHNEQFF. The CDR3 DNA is TGTGCCAGCAGCCGTCGGGGGTCCCACAATGAGCAGTTCTTC.